The 5 T cell receptor beta chains in this list originate from one sample, sequenced in a study of cytomegalovirus exposure and HLA in healthy donors. Clones were read by immunoSEQ multiplex PCR, and TCRdb kept only the in-frame ones, dropping some. The profile shows 200,000 to 300,000 clones, roughly 87% of them singletons. The sequencing input was PBMCs. Receptors were obtained from a young man in good health and CMV-seropositive.

This clone was found a few times. V usage is TRBV6-1 and J usage is TRBJ2-7; 9 bases fit TRBD1. Germline CDR1 is MNHNS and CDR2 is SASEGT. CDR3 length: 14 residues. Germline trimming cut 4 bases from V and 4 bases from J; bases unmatched to any gene: 5. The CDR3 sequence is CASSGGTGLYEQYF. CDR3 coding DNA: TGTGCCAGCAGTGGCGGGACAGGGCTGTACGAGCAGTACTTC.

The chain links TRBV2 to TRBJ2-7; TRBD1 or TRBD2 may be the D gene (6 bases each). Germline V gene sequence: CDR1 SNHLY, CDR2 FYNNEI. V was cut by 6 bases and J by 6 bases, with 15 bases left in between. The CDR3 extends over 13 amino acids. The chain's CDR3 is CASRLGGLVEQYF. Written as DNA, the CDR3 is TGTGCCAGCAGGCTAGGGGGGCTAGTCGAGCAGTACTTC. The whole variable domain, filled in from reference TRBV2 and TRBJ2-7, reads EPEVTQTPSHQVTQMGQEVILRCVPISNHLYFYWYRQILGQKVEFLVSFYNNEISEKSEIFDDQFSVERPDGSNFTLKIRSTKLEDSAMYFCASRLGGLVEQYFGPGTRLTVT.

The CDR3 nucleotides read TGTGCCAGCAGTACCCGCGCCTCCCCAAGAGCCCAGTACTTC. It translates to CASSTRASPRAQYF. This chain connects TRBV27 to TRBJ2-5; D gene uncertain. The length of the CDR3 is 14 residues. Germline loops: CDR1 MNHEY, CDR2 SMNVEV (reference sequence). Trimming took off 5 bases at V and 9 bases at J, with 19 bases between the two ends.

V usage is TRBV25-1 and J usage is TRBJ2-7; TRBD1 aligns across 7 bases. With 0 bases clipped from V and 4 bases from J, the junction kept 3 bases outside the gene matches. This CDR3 contains 14 residues. The germline V gene encodes CDR1 MGHDK and CDR2 SYGVNS. The CDR3 DNA follows: TGTGCCAGCAGTGAATATACAGGGGCATACGAGCAGTACTTC. Protein: CASSEYTGAYEQYF.

This sequence joins TRBV4-1 and TRBJ2-7, with D perhaps matching TRBD1 or TRBD2 (5 bases each). Trimming removed 3 bases from V and 0 bases from J, with 9 bases in between. The germline CDR1 and CDR2 sequences are MGHRA and YSYEKL. The CDR3 consists of 14 residues. The CDR3 region has the DNA TGCGCCAGCAGCCAGGGACCTCTCTCCTACGAGCAGTACTTC. Its translation: CASSQGPLSYEQYF.